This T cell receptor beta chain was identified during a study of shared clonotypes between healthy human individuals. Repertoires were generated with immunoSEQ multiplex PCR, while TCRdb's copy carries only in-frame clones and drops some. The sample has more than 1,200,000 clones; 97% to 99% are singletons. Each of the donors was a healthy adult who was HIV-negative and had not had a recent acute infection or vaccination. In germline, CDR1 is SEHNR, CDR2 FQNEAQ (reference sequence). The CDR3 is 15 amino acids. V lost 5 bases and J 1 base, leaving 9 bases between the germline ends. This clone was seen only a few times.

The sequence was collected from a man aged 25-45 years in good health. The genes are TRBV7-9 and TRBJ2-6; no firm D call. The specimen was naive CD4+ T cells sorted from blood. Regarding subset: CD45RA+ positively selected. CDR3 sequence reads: CASSVLGSGANVLTF. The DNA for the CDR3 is TGTGCCAGCAGCGTGCTAGGATCTGGGGCCAACGTCCTGACTTTC.